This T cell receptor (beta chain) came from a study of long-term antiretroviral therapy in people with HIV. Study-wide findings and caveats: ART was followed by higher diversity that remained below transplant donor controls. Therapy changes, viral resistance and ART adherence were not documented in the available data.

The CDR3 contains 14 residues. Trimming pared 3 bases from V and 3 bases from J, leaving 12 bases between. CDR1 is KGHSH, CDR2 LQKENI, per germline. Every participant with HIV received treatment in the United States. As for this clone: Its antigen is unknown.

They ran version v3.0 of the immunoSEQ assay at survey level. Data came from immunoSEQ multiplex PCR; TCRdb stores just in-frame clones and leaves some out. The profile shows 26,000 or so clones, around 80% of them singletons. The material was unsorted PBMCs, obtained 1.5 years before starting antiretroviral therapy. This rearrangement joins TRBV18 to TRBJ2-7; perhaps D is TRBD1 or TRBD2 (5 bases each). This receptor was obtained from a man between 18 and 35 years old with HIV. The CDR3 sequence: CASSPRDGVYEQYF. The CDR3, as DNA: TGTGCCAGCTCACCCCGGGACGGGGTCTACGAGCAGTACTTC. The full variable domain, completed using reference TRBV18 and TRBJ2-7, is NAGVMQNPRHLVRRRGQEARLRCSPMKGHSHVYWYRQLPEEGLKFMVYLQKENIIDESGMPKERFSAEFPKEGPSILRIQQVVRGDSAAYFCASSPRDGVYEQYFGPGTRLTVT.